Presented here are 14 T cell receptor beta chains from one specimen sequenced in a study of cytotoxic CD8 clonotypes in ibrutinib-treated CLL. TCRdb keeps only in-frame clones here, not all; method: immunoSEQ multiplex PCR. Altogether around 310,000 clones are present, roughly 79% being singletons, with the ten largest covering under 8.5%. Source: PBMCs, taken before ibrutinib treatment. Receptors originate from a human donor with chronic lymphocytic leukemia.

The chain has TRBV27 and TRBJ2-7, with 13 bases aligning to TRBD2. In germline, CDR1 is MNHEY, CDR2 SMNVEV (reference sequence). The CDR3 sequence is 15 residues long. V was clipped by 5 bases and J by 4 bases; unmatched bases: 5. The CDR3 DNA reads TGTGCCAGCAGTCAAAGGACTAGCGGGAGATACGAGCAGTACTTC. It yields the protein CASSQRTSGRYEQYF.

In this sample, this clone turned up a few times. J is TRBJ2-5 and V is TRBV4-3; D call uncertain. Trimming cost V 0 bases and J 4 bases, with 9 bases left between them. Germline V CDR1 and CDR2: LGHNA, YSLEER. This CDR3 has 14 residues. The CDR3 is CASSQDLGSETQYF. The CDR3 DNA reads as TGCGCCAGCAGCCAAGATCTGGGTTCAGAGACCCAGTACTTC.

This clone was seen only once. The gene calls are TRBV30 and TRBJ1-1; D is undetermined. This CDR3 is 11 amino acids long. The V gene lost 4 bases and the J gene lost 6 bases, with 9 bases spanning the gap. Germline V gene lookup returns CDR1 GTSNPN and CDR2 SVGIG (reference sequence). The CDR3 DNA follows: TGTGCCTGGAACCTTAAGTCTGAAGCTTTCTTT. Its protein is CAWNLKSEAFF.

The chain is built from TRBV7-2 and TRBJ2-7; TRBD2 matches 9 bases. Germline CDR1 and CDR2: SGHTA and FQGNSA. J gave up 4 bases and V 1 base, and 17 bases lay outside the gene matches. The CDR3 covers 19 residues. The DNA of the CDR3 is TGTGCCAGCAGCTTAGATTCGGGGCGGCGGGCGGGAGGGGCTTACGAGCAGTACTTC. Encoded protein: CASSLDSGRRAGGAYEQYF. Together with reference TRBV7-2 and TRBJ2-7, the CDR3 gives the full variable domain: GAGVSQSPSNKVTEKGKDVELRCDPISGHTALYWYRQSLGQGLEFLIYFQGNSAPDKSGLPSDRFSAERTGGSVSTLTIQRTQQEDSAVYLCASSLDSGRRAGGAYEQYFGPGTRLTVT.

The rearrangement uses TRBV27 and TRBJ2-7; weak D call: TRBD1 (5 bases). The V gene lost 2 bases and the J gene lost 4 bases, with 15 bases spanning the gap. This CDR3 spans 15 amino acids. Germline assignment: CDR1 MNHEY and CDR2 SMNVEV (reference sequence). CDR3 coding DNA: TGTGCCAGCAGTTTAAGGGGTAGGGGCCGGTACGAGCAGTACTTC. It is translated as CASSLRGRGRYEQYF.

The rearrangement joins TRBV2 to TRBJ1-1; tentatively, D is TRBD1 (5 bases). V was shortened by 6 bases and J by 2 bases, with 22 bases between the two germline ends. Germline assignment: CDR1 SNHLY and CDR2 FYNNEI. The CDR3 totals 17 residues. The CDR3 DNA reads as TGTGCCAGCAGGGGACCGAAATTTGGAAGAAGTAACACTGAAGCTTTCTTT. It specifies CASRGPKFGRSNTEAFF.

The chain joins TRBV29-1 to TRBJ2-3; 9 bases are a match to TRBD2. The V segment lost 4 bases and the J segment 2 bases; nucleotides outside the gene matches: 4. The CDR3 extends over 14 amino acids. Germline assignment: CDR1 SQVTM and CDR2 ANQGSEA. DNA for the CDR3: TGCAGCGTTGGGACTAGCGAATTCACAGATACGCAGTATTTT. The encoded protein is CSVGTSEFTDTQYF.

The gene calls are TRBV27 and TRBJ1-5; D is unclear. The CDR3 runs 14 residues. Trimming cost V 4 bases and J 5 bases, with 12 bases left between them. The germline gives CDR1 MNHEY, CDR2 SMNVEV (reference sequence). DNA of the CDR3: TGTGCCAGCAGTTCCACAACGGCATATCAGCCCCAGCATTTT. It translates to CASSSTTAYQPQHF.

This chain links TRBV30 with TRBJ2-5, with 7 nucleotides matching TRBD2. The CDR3 is 13 residues long. Unmatched junction bases numbered 7, after V lost 4 bases and J lost 5 bases. The germline CDR1 and CDR2 sequences are GTSNPN and SVGIG (reference sequence). The CDR3 DNA reads TGTGCCTGGAATGCGGGGGAATGGGAGACCCAGTACTTC. This sequence encodes CAWNAGEWETQYF.

The chain links TRBV12-5 to TRBJ2-7; 8 bases align to TRBD1. Germline CDR1 is LGHNT and CDR2 is FRNRAP. V lost 2 bases and J lost 3; bases outside the gene matches: 6. The CDR3 is 15 residues long. DNA of the CDR3: TGTGCTAGTGGTTTGCGCAGGGGGCCCTTCTACGAGCAGTACTTC. Protein sequence: CASGLRRGPFYEQYF.

This chain uses TRBV5-1 with TRBJ2-1; D unresolved. V lost 0 bases, J lost 8 bases, and 6 bases lay in between. This CDR3 is 12 amino acids long. Germline V CDR1 and CDR2: SGHRS, YFSETQ. DNA for the CDR3: TGCGCCAGCAGCTTGGTGTTAGATGAGCAGTTCTTC. This encodes CASSLVLDEQFF. Filled out from reference TRBV5-1 and TRBJ2-1, the complete variable domain reads KAGVTQTPRYLIKTRGQQVTLSCSPISGHRSVSWYQQTPGQGLQFLFEYFSETQRNKGNFPGRFSGRQFSNSRSEMNVSTLELGDSALYLCASSLVLDEQFFGPGTRLTVL.

In this sample, this clone turned up a few times. The chain couples TRBV7-3 to TRBJ1-1; D ambiguous. The CDR3 contains 13 residues. V lost 4 bases to trimming and J lost 4 bases, with 10 bases between them. Per germline, CDR1 SGHTA and CDR2 FQGTGA. The CDR3 coding sequence is TGTGCCAGCAGCTCCCGGGAGGGCACTGAAGCTTTCTTT. Translated, it gives CASSSREGTEAFF.

The chain couples TRBV4-3 to TRBJ1-2; a possible D gene is TRBD1 (6 bases). This CDR3 is 15 amino acids long. Germline V gene lookup returns CDR1 LGHNA and CDR2 YSLEER. V lost 0 bases and J lost 7, with 15 bases in between. The CDR3 here is CASSQDLAGDFGYTF. The CDR3 bases are TGCGCCAGCAGCCAAGATTTGGCAGGGGACTTTGGCTACACCTTC.

The chain uses TRBV7-3 and TRBJ2-2; D is unclear. Trimming cost V 5 bases and J 4 bases, with 20 bases left between them. The CDR3 contains 17 residues. Germline V gene lookup returns CDR1 SGHTA and CDR2 FQGTGA. The DNA for the CDR3 is TGTGCCAGCAGCCCCCGAGCGTTCTGGCTGTCCACCGGGGAGCTGTTTTTT. This gives the protein CASSPRAFWLSTGELFF.